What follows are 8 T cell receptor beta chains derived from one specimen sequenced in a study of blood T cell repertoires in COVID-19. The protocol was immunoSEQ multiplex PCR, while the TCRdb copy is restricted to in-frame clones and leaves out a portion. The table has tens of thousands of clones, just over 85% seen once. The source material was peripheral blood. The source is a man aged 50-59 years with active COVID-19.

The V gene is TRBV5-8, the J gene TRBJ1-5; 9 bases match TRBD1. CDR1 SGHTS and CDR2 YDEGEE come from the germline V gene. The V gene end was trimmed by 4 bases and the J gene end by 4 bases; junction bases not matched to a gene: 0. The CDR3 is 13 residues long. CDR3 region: CASSGTGNQPQHF. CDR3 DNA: TGTGCCAGCAGCGGGACAGGGAATCAGCCCCAGCATTTT.

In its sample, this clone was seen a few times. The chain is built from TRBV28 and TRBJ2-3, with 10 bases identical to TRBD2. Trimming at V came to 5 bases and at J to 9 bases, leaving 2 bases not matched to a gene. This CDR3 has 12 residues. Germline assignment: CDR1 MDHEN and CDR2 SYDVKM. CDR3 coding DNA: TGTGCCAGCAGTCGTAGCGGGAGGACGCAGTATTTT. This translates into CASSRSGRTQYF.

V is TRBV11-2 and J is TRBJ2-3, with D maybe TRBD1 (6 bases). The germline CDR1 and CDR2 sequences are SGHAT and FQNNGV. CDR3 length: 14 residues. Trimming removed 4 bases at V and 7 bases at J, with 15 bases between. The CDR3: CASSSPTGLNTQYF. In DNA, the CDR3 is TGTGCCAGCAGCTCGCCGACAGGTCTGAATACGCAGTATTTT.

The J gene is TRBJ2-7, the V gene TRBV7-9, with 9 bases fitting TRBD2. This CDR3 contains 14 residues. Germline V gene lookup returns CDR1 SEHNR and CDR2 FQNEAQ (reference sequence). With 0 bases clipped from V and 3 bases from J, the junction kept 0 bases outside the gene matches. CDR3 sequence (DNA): TGTGCCAGCAGCTTAGCTAGCGGGGGCTACGAGCAGTACTTC. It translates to CASSLASGGYEQYF.

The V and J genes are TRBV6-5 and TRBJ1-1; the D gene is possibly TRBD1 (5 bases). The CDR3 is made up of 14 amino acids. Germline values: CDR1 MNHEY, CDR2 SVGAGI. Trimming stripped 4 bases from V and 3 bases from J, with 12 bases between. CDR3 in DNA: TGTGCCAGCAGTTCCACCGACAGCTACACTGAAGCTTTCTTT. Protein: CASSSTDSYTEAFF.

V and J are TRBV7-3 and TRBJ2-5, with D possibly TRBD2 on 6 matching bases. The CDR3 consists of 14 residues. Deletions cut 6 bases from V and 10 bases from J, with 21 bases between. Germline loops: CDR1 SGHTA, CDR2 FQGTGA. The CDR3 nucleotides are TGTGCCAGCAGTTATGCCGGGACTTTTTCGTTCCAGTACTTC. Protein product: CASSYAGTFSFQYF.

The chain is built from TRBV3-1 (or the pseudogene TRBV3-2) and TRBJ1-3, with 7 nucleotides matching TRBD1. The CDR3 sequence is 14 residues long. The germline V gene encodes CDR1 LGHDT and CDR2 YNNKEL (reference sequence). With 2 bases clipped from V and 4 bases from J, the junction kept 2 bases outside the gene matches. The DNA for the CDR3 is TGTGCCAGCAGCCAAAGGGACAGAGGAAACACCATATATTTT. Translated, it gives CASSQRDRGNTIYF.

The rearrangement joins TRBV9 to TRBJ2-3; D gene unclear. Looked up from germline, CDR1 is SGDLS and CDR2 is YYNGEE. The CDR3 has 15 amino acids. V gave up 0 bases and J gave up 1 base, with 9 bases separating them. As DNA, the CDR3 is TGTGCCAGCAGCGTAGCAGACACTGGCACAGATACGCAGTATTTT. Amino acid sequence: CASSVADTGTDTQYF.